The present T cell receptor (beta chain) was sequenced within a study of OX40 agonist ivuxolimab in advanced cancers. About the study: Partial responses were achieved by three patients, of whom one had hepatocellular carcinoma and two had cutaneous melanoma.

Regarding this clone: No antigen is known for it.

CDR3 size: 13 residues. Trimming stripped 6 bases from V and 7 bases from J, with 13 bases between. CDR1 and CDR2 from the germline V gene are MNHNS and SASEGT. General observations from the study: At 0.1 to 3.0 mg/kg, clonal expansion of CD4+ and CD8+ blood T cells had occurred by week 6. Determination of antigen specificity was not performed for the expanded peripheral T cells.

This table comes from immunoSEQ multiplex PCR, and its TCRdb copy is limited to in-frame clones, with some not included. The sample carries fewer than 55,000 clones, 75% to 85% recorded once. This specimen was CD4+ or CD8+ T cells sorted from blood, taken in a trial of the OX40 agonist ivuxolimab. This receptor was taken from an adult with an advanced solid tumor such as melanoma, head and neck, liver or kidney cancer. The chain links TRBV6-1 to TRBJ1-5; the D gene is possibly TRBD1 (6 bases). The chain's CDR3 is CASSTIGGQPQHF. In DNA, the CDR3 is TGTGCCAGCAGCACTATAGGGGGGCAGCCCCAGCATTTT.